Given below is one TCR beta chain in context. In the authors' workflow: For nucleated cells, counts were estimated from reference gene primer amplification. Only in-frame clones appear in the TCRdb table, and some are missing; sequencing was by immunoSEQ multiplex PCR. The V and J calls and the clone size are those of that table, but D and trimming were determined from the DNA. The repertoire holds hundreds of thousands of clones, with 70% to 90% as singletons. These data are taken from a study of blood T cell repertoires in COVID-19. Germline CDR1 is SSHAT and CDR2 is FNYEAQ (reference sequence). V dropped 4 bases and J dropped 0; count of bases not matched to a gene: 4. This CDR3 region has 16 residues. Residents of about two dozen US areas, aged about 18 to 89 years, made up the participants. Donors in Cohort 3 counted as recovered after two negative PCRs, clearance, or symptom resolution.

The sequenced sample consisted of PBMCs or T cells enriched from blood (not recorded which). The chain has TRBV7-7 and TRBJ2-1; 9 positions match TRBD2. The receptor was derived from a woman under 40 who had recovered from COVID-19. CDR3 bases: TGTGCCAGCAGCTCCCGACTAGCGGACTCCTACAATGAGCAGTTCTTC. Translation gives CASSSRLADSYNEQFF.